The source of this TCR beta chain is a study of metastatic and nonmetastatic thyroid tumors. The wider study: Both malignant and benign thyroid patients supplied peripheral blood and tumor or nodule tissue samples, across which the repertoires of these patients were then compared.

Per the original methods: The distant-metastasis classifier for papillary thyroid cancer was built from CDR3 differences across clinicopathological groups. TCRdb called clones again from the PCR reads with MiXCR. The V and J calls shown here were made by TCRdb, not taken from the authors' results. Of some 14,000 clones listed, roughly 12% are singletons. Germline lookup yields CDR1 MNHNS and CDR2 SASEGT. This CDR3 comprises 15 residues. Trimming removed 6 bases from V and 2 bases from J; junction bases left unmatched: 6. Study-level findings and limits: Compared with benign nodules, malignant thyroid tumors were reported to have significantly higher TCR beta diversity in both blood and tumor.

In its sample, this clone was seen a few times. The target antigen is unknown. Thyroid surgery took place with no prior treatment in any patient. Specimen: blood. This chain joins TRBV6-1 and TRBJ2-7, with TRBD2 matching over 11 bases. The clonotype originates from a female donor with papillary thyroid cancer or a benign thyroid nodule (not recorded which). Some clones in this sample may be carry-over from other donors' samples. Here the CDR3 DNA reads TGTGCCAGCAGCGATGGGACTAGCGGCACCTACGAGCAGTACTTC. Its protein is CASSDGTSGTYEQYF.